This is a list of T cell receptor beta chains from one sample in a study of blood T cell repertoires in COVID-19. Method: immunoSEQ multiplex PCR; TCRdb's copy keeps in-frame clones and lacks some. The profile covers 120,000 to 150,000 clones, with 80% to 90% appearing a single time and 13% taken by the ten largest. The sequenced material came from peripheral blood. These receptors were taken from a man younger than 30 with COVID-19, enrolled during active disease. Both conserved end residues are part of each CDR3. D genes are given only for firm matches. For some rows the clone size is stated as once, few or many, or as a class when expanded; others skip it.

15	TRBV9	TRBD2	NA	TRBJ2-7	CASSVGAGDLNEQYF	TGTGCCAGCAGCGTAGGAGCGGGAGATCTGAACGAGCAGTACTTC
15	TRBV2	TRBD2	NA	TRBJ2-7	CASSVELAPTYEQYF	TGTGCCAGCAGTGTAGAACTAGCGCCTACCTACGAGCAGTACTTC
15	TRBV24-1	NA	NA	TRBJ2-6	CATSDHRSGANVLTF	TGTGCCACCAGTGATCACAGGTCTGGGGCCAACGTCCTGACTTTC
16	TRBV19	TRBD1	NA	TRBJ2-3	CASSSRDRGRTDTQYF	TGTGCCAGTAGTAGCCGGGACAGGGGGCGAACAGATACGCAGTATTTT
13	TRBV7-9	NA	once	TRBJ1-2	CASSRMGEGGYTF	TGTGCCAGCAGCCGCATGGGAGAGGGTGGCTACACCTTC
15	TRBV3-1/TRBV3-2	NA	once	TRBJ2-7	CASSQGAGGYYEQYF	TGTGCCAGCAGCCAAGGGGCAGGGGGGTACTACGAGCAGTACTTC
15	TRBV7-2	NA	NA	TRBJ2-2	CASSLGLPDTGELFF	TGTGCCAGCAGCTTAGGACTACCTGACACCGGGGAGCTGTTTTTT
15	TRBV28	NA	NA	TRBJ2-2	CASSLWAGNTGELFF	TGTGCCAGCAGTTTATGGGCGGGGAACACCGGGGAGCTGTTTTTT
12	TRBV15	NA	NA	TRBJ2-5	CATSSSGETQYF	TGTGCCACCAGCAGTTCAGGGGAGACCCAGTACTTC
11	TRBV20-1	NA	NA	TRBJ1-1	CSARIAIEAFF	TGCAGTGCTAGAATAGCTATCGAAGCTTTCTTT
14	TRBV30	NA	few	TRBJ1-5	CAWRISKGDQPQHF	TGTGCCTGGAGAATTTCTAAGGGGGATCAGCCCCAGCATTTT
14	TRBV5-6	NA	NA	TRBJ2-7	CASSLAGVPYEQYF	TGTGCCAGCAGCTTGGCGGGGGTGCCCTACGAGCAGTACTTC
15	TRBV5-4	NA	NA	TRBJ2-7	CASSLEQEYTYEQYF	TGTGCCAGCAGCTTAGAACAGGAGTATACCTACGAGCAGTACTTC
12	TRBV15	NA	NA	TRBJ2-5	CATSRGGETQYF	TGTGCCACCAGCAGAGGCGGGGAGACCCAGTACTTC
13	TRBV28	NA	once	TRBJ1-5	CASSLTGNQPQHF	TGTGCCAGCAGTTTAACGGGCAATCAGCCCCAGCATTTT
15	TRBV11-3	TRBD1	NA	TRBJ2-1	CASSSGGTGYNEQFF	TGTGCCAGCAGCTCCGGGGGGACAGGGTACAATGAGCAGTTCTTC
12	TRBV30	NA	NA	TRBJ2-5	CAWFVAEETQYF	TGTGCCTGGTTCGTAGCAGAAGAGACCCAGTACTTC
15	TRBV5-1	TRBD1	NA	TRBJ1-4	CASSSLPGQGEKLLF	TGCGCCAGCAGCTCACTCCCGGGACAGGGGGAAAAACTGCTTTTT
14	TRBV2	TRBD2	NA	TRBJ2-1	CASRGTSVINEQFF	TGTGCCAGCAGGGGGACTAGCGTCATCAATGAGCAGTTCTTC
14	TRBV7-8	NA	NA	TRBJ2-7	CASSHTGSSYEQYF	TGTGCCAGCAGCCACACAGGAAGCTCCTACGAGCAGTACTTC
13	TRBV29-1	NA	NA	TRBJ2-7	CSVEGQSSYEQYF	TGCAGCGTTGAAGGACAGAGCTCCTACGAGCAGTACTTC
14	TRBV28	NA	NA	TRBJ1-2	CASSLTTGLKSYTF	TGTGCCAGCAGTTTAACCACAGGGTTAAAGAGCTACACCTTC
15	TRBV19	TRBD2	NA	TRBJ2-3	CASSISGSPGDTQYF	TGTGCCAGTAGTATTAGCGGGAGCCCAGGAGATACGCAGTATTTT
12	TRBV12-3/TRBV12-4	NA	NA	TRBJ2-7	CASSYGIYEQYF	TGTGCCAGCAGTTACGGGATCTACGAGCAGTACTTC
14	TRBV4-3	NA	once	TRBJ1-3	CASSLGRPSDTIYF	TGCGCCAGCAGCCTGGGCAGGCCTTCAGACACCATATATTTT
13	TRBV12-3/TRBV12-4	NA	NA	TRBJ1-6	CASSLVETRPLHF	TGTGCCAGCAGTTTGGTTGAGACTCGCCCCCTCCACTTT
16	TRBV15	NA	NA	TRBJ2-5	CATSGNRQGLRETQYF	TGTGCCACCAGCGGGAACAGACAGGGACTTCGGGAGACCCAGTACTTC
13	TRBV2	NA	NA	TRBJ2-1	CASSYQRQSAQFF	TGTGCCAGCAGCTACCAAAGACAGAGCGCGCAGTTCTTC
15	TRBV10-2	TRBD2	NA	TRBJ2-3	CASKLTSANPDTQYF	TGCGCCAGCAAATTGACTAGCGCGAATCCAGATACGCAGTATTTT
15	TRBV4-3	NA	medium-sized	TRBJ1-5	CASSQDVGSAQPQHF	TGCGCCAGCAGCCAAGACGTGGGCTCGGCTCAGCCCCAGCATTTT
15	TRBV6-6	TRBD1	NA	TRBJ2-7	CASINDRDRGNEQYF	TGTGCCAGCATTAATGACCGGGACAGGGGTAACGAGCAGTACTTC
15	TRBV24-1	NA	NA	TRBJ2-7	CATSVPNSRSREQYF	TGTGCCACCAGTGTCCCGAACTCTAGGAGTCGGGAGCAGTACTTC
15	TRBV20-1	TRBD2	NA	TRBJ2-7	CSASRLAGGPSEQYF	TGCAGTGCTAGTAGGCTAGCGGGAGGGCCTAGCGAGCAGTACTTC
14	TRBV20-1	NA	NA	TRBJ2-5	CSASHRGYQETQYF	TGCAGTGCTAGTCATAGGGGGTACCAAGAGACCCAGTACTTC
13	TRBV24-1	NA	once	TRBJ2-7	CATEGGNSYEQYF	TGTGCCACCGAGGGGGGGAACTCCTACGAGCAGTACTTC
12	TRBV12-3/TRBV12-4	TRBD1	few	TRBJ1-1	CASSFGGGRAFF	TGTGCCAGCAGTTTCGGAGGGGGCAGAGCTTTCTTT
13	TRBV11-2	TRBD1	NA	TRBJ1-1	CASSHDRDTEAFF	TGTGCCAGCAGTCACGACAGGGACACTGAAGCTTTCTTT
15	TRBV10-1	NA	NA	TRBJ2-1	CASSESANWEVEQFF	TGCGCCAGCAGTGAGTCGGCGAACTGGGAGGTTGAGCAGTTCTTC
16	TRBV27	TRBD1	NA	TRBJ2-2	CASSLSWGQGVGELFF	TGTGCCAGCAGTTTATCGTGGGGGCAGGGGGTCGGGGAGCTGTTTTTT
16	TRBV10-1	NA	NA	TRBJ2-3	CARGSRFEGVTDTQYF	TGCGCCAGAGGTTCTCGATTCGAAGGGGTGACAGATACGCAGTATTTT
15	TRBV29-1	TRBD1	NA	TRBJ2-7	CSVEVPTGENYEQYF	TGCAGCGTTGAGGTCCCGACAGGGGAAAACTACGAGCAGTACTTC
15	TRBV9	TRBD2	NA	TRBJ2-2	CASSVTLAGTGELFF	TGTGCCAGCAGCGTAACACTAGCGGGGACCGGGGAGCTGTTTTTT
14	TRBV6-2/TRBV6-3	NA	NA	TRBJ2-2	CASSLAGTTGELFF	TGTGCCAGCAGCCTCGCCGGTACCACCGGGGAGCTGTTTTTT
15	TRBV28	NA	once	TRBJ2-7	CASRSRDKPYYEQYF	TGTGCCAGCAGGTCCCGGGACAAACCCTACTACGAGCAGTACTTC
11	TRBV20-1	TRBD2	NA	TRBJ2-1	CSAPGGGAPFF	TGCAGTGCCCCGGGGGGAGGGGCCCCGTTCTTC
15	TRBV19	NA	NA	TRBJ1-1	CASSITAGWATEAFF	TGTGCCAGTAGTATCACGGCAGGGTGGGCCACTGAAGCTTTCTTT
15	TRBV9	TRBD2	NA	TRBJ2-7	CASSQRLAGDHEQYF	TGTGCCAGCAGCCAGAGACTAGCGGGAGACCACGAGCAGTACTTC